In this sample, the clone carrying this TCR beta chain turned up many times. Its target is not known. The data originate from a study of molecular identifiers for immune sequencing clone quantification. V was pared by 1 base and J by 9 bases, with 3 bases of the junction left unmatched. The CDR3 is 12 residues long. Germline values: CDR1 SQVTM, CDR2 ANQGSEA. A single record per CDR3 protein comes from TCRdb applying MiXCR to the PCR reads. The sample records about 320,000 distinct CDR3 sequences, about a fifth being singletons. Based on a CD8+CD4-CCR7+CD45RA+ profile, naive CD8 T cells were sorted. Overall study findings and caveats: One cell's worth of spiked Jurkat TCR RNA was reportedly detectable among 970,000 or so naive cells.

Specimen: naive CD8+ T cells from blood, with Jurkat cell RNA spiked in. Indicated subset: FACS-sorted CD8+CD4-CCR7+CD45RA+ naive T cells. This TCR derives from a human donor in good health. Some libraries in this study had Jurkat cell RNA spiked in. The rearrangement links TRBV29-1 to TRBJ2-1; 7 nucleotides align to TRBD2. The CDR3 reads CSVEAAGVEQFF. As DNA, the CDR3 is TGCAGCGTTGAAGCGGCGGGGGTTGAGCAGTTCTTC.